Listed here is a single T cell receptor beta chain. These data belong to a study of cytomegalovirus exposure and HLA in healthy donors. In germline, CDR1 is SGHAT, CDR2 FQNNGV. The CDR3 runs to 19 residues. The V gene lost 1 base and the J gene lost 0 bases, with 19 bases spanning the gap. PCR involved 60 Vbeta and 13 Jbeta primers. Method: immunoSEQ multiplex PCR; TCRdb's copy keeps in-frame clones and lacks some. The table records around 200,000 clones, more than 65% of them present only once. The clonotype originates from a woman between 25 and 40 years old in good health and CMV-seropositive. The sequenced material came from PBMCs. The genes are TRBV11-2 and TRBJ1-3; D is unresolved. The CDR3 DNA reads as TGTGCCAGCAGCTTAGTGGGGAGGCAGCATGGTAACTCTGGAAACACCATATATTTT. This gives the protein CASSLVGRQHGNSGNTIYF. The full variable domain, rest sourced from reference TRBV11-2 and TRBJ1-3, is EAGVAQSPRYKIIEKRQSVAFWCNPISGHATLYWYQQILGQGPKLLIQFQNNGVVDDSQLPKDRFSAERLKGVDSTLKIQPAKLEDSAVYLCASSLVGRQHGNSGNTIYFGEGSWLTVV.